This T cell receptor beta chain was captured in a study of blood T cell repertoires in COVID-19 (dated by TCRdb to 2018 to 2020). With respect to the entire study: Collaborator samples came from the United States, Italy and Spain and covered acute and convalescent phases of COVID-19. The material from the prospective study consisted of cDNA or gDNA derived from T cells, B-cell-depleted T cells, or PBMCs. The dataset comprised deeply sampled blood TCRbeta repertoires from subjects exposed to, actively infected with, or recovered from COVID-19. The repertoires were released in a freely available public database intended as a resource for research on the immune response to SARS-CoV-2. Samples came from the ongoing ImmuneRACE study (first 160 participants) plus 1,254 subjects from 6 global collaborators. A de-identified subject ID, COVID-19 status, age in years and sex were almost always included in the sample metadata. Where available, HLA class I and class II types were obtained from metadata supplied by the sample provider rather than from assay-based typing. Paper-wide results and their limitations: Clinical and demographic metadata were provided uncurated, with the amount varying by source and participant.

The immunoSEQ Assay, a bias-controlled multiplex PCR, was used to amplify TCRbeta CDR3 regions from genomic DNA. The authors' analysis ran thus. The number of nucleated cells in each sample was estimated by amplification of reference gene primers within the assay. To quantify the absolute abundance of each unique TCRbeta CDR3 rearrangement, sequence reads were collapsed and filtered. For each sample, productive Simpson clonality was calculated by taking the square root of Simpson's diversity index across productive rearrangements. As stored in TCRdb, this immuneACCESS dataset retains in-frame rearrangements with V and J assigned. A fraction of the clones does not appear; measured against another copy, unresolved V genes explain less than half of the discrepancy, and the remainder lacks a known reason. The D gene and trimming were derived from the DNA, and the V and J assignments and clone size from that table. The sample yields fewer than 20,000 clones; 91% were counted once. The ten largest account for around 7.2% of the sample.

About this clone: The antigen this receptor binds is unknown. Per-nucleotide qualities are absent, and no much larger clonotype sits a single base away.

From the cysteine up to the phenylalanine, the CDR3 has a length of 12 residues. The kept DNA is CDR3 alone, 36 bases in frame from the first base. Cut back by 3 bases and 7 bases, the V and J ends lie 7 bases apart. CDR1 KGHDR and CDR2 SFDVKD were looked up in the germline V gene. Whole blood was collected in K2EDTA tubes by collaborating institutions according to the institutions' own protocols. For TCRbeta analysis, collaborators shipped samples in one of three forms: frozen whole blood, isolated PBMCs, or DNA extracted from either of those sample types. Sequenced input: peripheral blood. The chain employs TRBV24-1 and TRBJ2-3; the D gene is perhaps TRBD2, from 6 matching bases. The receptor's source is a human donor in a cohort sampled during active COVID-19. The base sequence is TGTGCCACCAGTGATGCGGGGTATACGCAGTATTTT. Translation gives CATSDAGYTQYF.